Many counts were recorded for the clone carrying this T cell receptor beta chain. Its target is unknown. This record belongs to a study of T-cell reconstitution after alpha-beta-depleted transplantation in children. Study results and limitations: Reportedly, alpha-beta T cells present about two months post-transplant originated from several hundred expanded clones of graft origin. At one year after transplant, newly produced T cells mostly accounted for T-cell counts and diversity. The study traced high day-60 TCRbeta diversity in some patients to surviving recipient T cells and thymic progenitors.

Germline loops: CDR1 DFQATT, CDR2 SNEGSKA (reference sequence). The CDR3 is 13 residues long. Trimming left V 2 bases short and J 3 bases short, with 5 bases between. Unique molecular identifiers were incorporated when the TCRbeta library was constructed. TCRdb redid the calling of the PCR reads with MiXCR, one entry per CDR3 protein. Among hundreds of thousands of distinct CDR3 sequences, around 14% were seen once, and the ten largest hold 0.79%. This chain joins TRBV20-1 and TRBJ2-6, with no clear D. This TCR was recovered from a girl aged 2-9 years with congenital amegakaryocytic thrombocytopenia, due to receive a stem cell transplant. The specimen was PBMCs, collected before TCRalphabeta/CD19-depleted stem cell transplant. CDR3 sequence (DNA): TGCAGTGCTAGAATAAGTGGGGCCAACGTCCTGACTTTC. Its protein product is CSARISGANVLTF.